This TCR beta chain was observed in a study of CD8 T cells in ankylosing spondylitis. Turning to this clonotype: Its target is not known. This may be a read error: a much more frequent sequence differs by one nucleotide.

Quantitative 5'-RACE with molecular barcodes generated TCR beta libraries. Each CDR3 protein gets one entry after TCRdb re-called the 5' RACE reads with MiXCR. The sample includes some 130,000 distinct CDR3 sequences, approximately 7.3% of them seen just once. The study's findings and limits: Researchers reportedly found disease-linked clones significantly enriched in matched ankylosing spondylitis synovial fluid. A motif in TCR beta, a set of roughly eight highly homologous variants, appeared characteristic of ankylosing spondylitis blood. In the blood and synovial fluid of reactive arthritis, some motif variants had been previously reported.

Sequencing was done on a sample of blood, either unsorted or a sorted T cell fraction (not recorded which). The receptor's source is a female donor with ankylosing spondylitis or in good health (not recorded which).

The CDR3 is CAAGEPTSYNEQFF. The CDR3 DNA reads TGTGCAGCCGGGGAGCCTACGTCGTACAATGAGCAGTTCTTC. The chain recombines TRBV28 with TRBJ2-1, with a tentative D call TRBD2 (5 bases). Germline V gene data show CDR1 as MDHEN and CDR2 as SYDVKM. This CDR3 contains 14 residues.